The 8 T cell receptor beta chains reported below all come from one sample, sequenced in a study of CD8+ T cells in alopecia areata. cDNA prepared by RNA extraction and subsequent reverse transcription served as the template for sequencing. Generated by immunoSEQ multiplex PCR, the TCRdb table keeps only in-frame clones and is missing some. The sample contains 130,000 or so clones, approximately 90% of which appear only once. This sample's treatment: oral pan-JAK inhibitor, 5-10 mg twice daily. Sequencing was performed on CD8+ T cells sorted from blood, taken at week 4, from a patient treated with tofacitinib. These receptors came from a human donor with alopecia areata.

The chain has TRBV7-9 and TRBJ2-2; no firm D call. Trimming took 7 bases from V and 4 from J, leaving 7 bases between them. The length of the CDR3 is 12 residues. Germline values: CDR1 SEHNR, CDR2 FQNEAQ (reference sequence). The CDR3 loop is CASKSGTGELFF. In DNA, the CDR3 is TGTGCCAGCAAGTCAGGCACCGGGGAGCTGTTTTTT. Full variable domain (rest looked up from reference TRBV7-9 and TRBJ2-2): DTGVSQNPRHKITKRGQNVTFRCDPISEHNRLYWYRQTLGQGPEFLTYFQNEAQLEKSRLLSDRFSAERPKGSFSTLEIQRTEQGDSAMYLCASKSGTGELFFGEGSRLTVL.

The V call is TRBV29-1, the J call TRBJ2-5; D gene ambiguous. Trimming shortened V by 6 bases and J by 1 base, and 6 bases separated the two germline ends. The germline V gene encodes CDR1 SQVTM and CDR2 ANQGSEA. There are 11 residues in the CDR3. The CDR3 is CSVRIQETQYF. The CDR3 nucleotides read TGCAGCGTGCGGATCCAAGAGACCCAGTACTTC.

The chain links TRBV10-1 to TRBJ2-7, with D hard to call. This CDR3 contains 16 residues. Germline V gene sequence: CDR1 WNHNN, CDR2 SYGVQD (reference sequence). V was pared by 0 bases and J by 2 bases, with 14 bases between. The CDR3 DNA follows: TGCGCCAGCAGTGAGTCGACTCGGGCGTCTACCTACGAGCAGTACTTC. Translating gives CASSESTRASTYEQYF.

The chain has TRBV9 and TRBJ1-1; 11 bases align to TRBD1. Per the germline V gene, CDR1 is SGDLS and CDR2 is YYNGEE. The CDR3 consists of 15 residues. The junction had 9 bases not matched to a gene; V was cut back by 4 bases and J by 7 bases. The CDR3 sequence: CASSSRDRGVGEAFF. CDR3 nucleotides: TGTGCCAGCAGCTCCCGGGACAGGGGGGTTGGTGAAGCTTTCTTT.

The genes are TRBV4-1 and TRBJ2-7, with D hard to call. The V gene lost 2 bases and the J gene lost 2 bases, with 7 bases spanning the gap. The germline CDR1 and CDR2 sequences are MGHRA and YSYEKL. The CDR3 consists of 13 residues. The CDR3 protein is CASSQKQTYEQYF. Here the CDR3 DNA reads TGCGCCAGCAGCCAAAAGCAGACCTACGAGCAGTACTTC.

CDR3 residues: CATLTGQTNTGELFF. CDR3 coding DNA: TGTGCCACCCTGACCGGACAGACAAACACCGGGGAGCTGTTTTTT. This rearrangement joins TRBV6-1 to TRBJ2-2; maybe TRBD1 (6 bases). V dropped 10 bases and J dropped 2 bases, with 17 bases sitting between them. Germline loops: CDR1 MNHNS, CDR2 SASEGT. The CDR3 length is 15 residues.

The chain employs TRBV5-1 and TRBJ1-4; no definite D call. The CDR3 runs to 15 residues. Deletions cut 2 bases from V and 4 bases from J, with 12 bases between. CDR1 and CDR2 from the germline V gene are SGHRS and YFSETQ. The DNA for the CDR3 is TGCGCCAGCAGCTTCGGACGGTCTATTAATGAAAAACTGTTTTTT. Residues: CASSFGRSINEKLFF.

The J gene is TRBJ1-1, the V gene TRBV11-1; D unclear. Germline loops: CDR1 SGHAT, CDR2 FQDESV (reference sequence). The V gene lost 2 bases and the J gene lost 1 base, with 8 bases spanning the gap. This CDR3 spans 14 amino acids. The CDR3 DNA sequence: TGTGCCAGCAGCTTAAGTAGCGGGAACACTGAAGCTTTCTTT. It encodes CASSLSSGNTEAFF.